The sequence of this TCR beta chain was determined in a study of blood T cell repertoires in COVID-19. The CDR3 has 14 residues. The V end lost 2 bases, the J end lost 0 bases, and 8 bases lay between the germline ends. In germline, CDR1 is MNHNY, CDR2 SVGAGI (reference sequence). TCRdb keeps only in-frame clones here, not all; method: immunoSEQ multiplex PCR. In the table there are 20,000 to 25,000 clones, 70% to 90% of which are singletons. The chain employs TRBV6-6 and TRBJ2-7, with D perhaps matching TRBD1 (5 bases). Sequencing was done on a sample of peripheral blood. This TCR was sampled from a woman aged 80 or over with active COVID-19. CDR3 bases: TGTGCCAGCAGTTACGACAGTAGCTCCTACGAGCAGTACTTC. Protein sequence: CASSYDSSSYEQYF.